This T cell receptor beta chain was sequenced in a study of T cell responses to AZD1222 COVID-19 vaccine. Repertoires were generated with immunoSEQ multiplex PCR, while TCRdb's copy carries only in-frame clones and drops some. The sample contains roughly 100,000 clones, about nine tenths of which appear only once. Unmatched junction bases numbered 7, after V lost 4 bases and J lost 5 bases. The CDR3 has 16 residues. Germline loops: CDR1 MGHRA, CDR2 YSYEKL. Sample: peripheral blood, taken on day 0 of AZD1222 vaccination. This sequence originates from an adult in good health. J is TRBJ2-2 and V is TRBV4-1, with TRBD1 matching 10 bases. The CDR3, as DNA: TGCGCCAGCAGCCGCGGACAGGGGGAAAAGACCGGGGAGCTGTTTTTT. Its translation is CASSRGQGEKTGELFF.